This TCR beta chain derives from a study of PD-L1 blockade in urothelial cancer (dated by TCRdb to 2017 to 2019). As for the study more broadly: Therapy was started in the mid-2010s for all patients, and atezolizumab 1,200 mg was administered intravenously every 3 weeks. An ECOG performance status of 0 or 1 was recorded for the patients, and 0 to 3 prior chemotherapy regimens had been received by the patients. TCR sequencing covered pretreatment tumor samples and matched, serially collected peripheral blood taken before and after atezolizumab treatment. Twenty-five of 29 patients were identified as males with urothelial cancer of bladder origin, and a prior smoking history was reported by 18 of 29 patients. Pretreatment blood TCR-seq was available for about 30 patients, at least one posttreatment blood collection was obtained for around 25 patients, and tumor TCR-seq was available for around 25 patients. Blood samples gave median yields of approximately 130,000 T cells and approximately 80,000 unique TCRs, along with a median clonality of about 0.084. In the same patients, whole exome sequencing and RNA sequencing of pretreatment tumors were performed in addition to TCR sequencing. Durable clinical benefit was achieved by nine patients but not by the remaining 20. Blood samples were analyzed at 3 weeks after treatment start (second dose) and at 6 weeks after treatment start. Durable clinical benefit was defined as progression-free survival longer than 6 months, and TCR features were also tested against progression-free and overall survival. An exploratory multi-omic analysis was conducted of the somatic, immune and clinical correlates of response to PD-L1 blockade with atezolizumab in urothelial cancer. Study-wide findings and limitations: A pretreatment peripheral blood TCR clonality below the median was linked to improved progression-free and overall survival. Because the sample size was small (n ≈ 30) and many exploratory analyses were performed, the results are intended to be hypothesis-generating. At 3 weeks after the start of treatment, tumor-associated TCR clones in peripheral blood had expanded more in patients with durable benefit (n ≈ 22, p = 0.022).

Each PCR received spiked-in synthetic TCR analog templates so that absolute template abundance could be estimated from read counts. The immunoSEQ assay used bias-controlled V and J gene primers to amplify TCRbeta CDR3 regions from genomic DNA. Sequencing of rearranged TCRbeta segments was done at approximately 20X coverage. In the source study's methods: Clustering was used to correct sequencing errors, and CDR3s were annotated against IMGT to assign V, D and J genes. Out-of-frame and stop-codon sequences were excluded, and only productive TCRbeta rearrangements were used in downstream analyses. Clonality was computed as one minus Shannon entropy normalized by the log of the number of unique productive sequences. Fisher's exact test with Benjamini-Hochberg correction, at a threshold of adjusted p below 0.01, was used to find clones that differed between time points or between blood and tumor. TCRdb provides this immuneACCESS table in a form limited to in-frame rearrangements. Some clones are lacking; in checked studies, under half of them reflect an unresolved V gene, and why the rest are absent is not known. Clone size and V and J calls were adopted from that table, with D and trimming inferred from the DNA. The sample table contains 95,000 to 150,000 clones; only one count was recorded for roughly 86% of them. The ten largest clonotypes hold 2.4% of the sample.

This clone showed up just a few times. No antigen is known for it. Base qualities are missing; no much larger clone stands one base away. The time point label, as the study defines it: peripheral blood 6 weeks after treatment start. The cohort comprised 29 patients with locally advanced or metastatic urothelial carcinoma treated at Memorial Sloan Kettering on a trial protocol. Peripheral blood mononuclear cells were collected pretreatment and during treatment, with between 1 and 8 total time points obtained per patient. The Qiagen DNeasy Blood extraction kit was used to purify genomic DNA from total PBMCs and tumor samples. Collected pretreatment and during treatment, PBMCs were isolated and stored as previously described. V lost 6 bases and J lost 1 base, and the count of bases not matched to a germline gene is 9. From the germline V gene, CDR1 is SNHLY and CDR2 is FYNNEI. The CDR3 runs 15 amino acids, cysteine and phenylalanine included. Only the CDR3 DNA is retained, 45 bases long and in frame from the first base.

The material sequenced was PBMCs, taken around atezolizumab (anti-PD-L1) treatment. The receptor chain draws on TRBV2 and TRBJ2-7; TRBD1 agrees with 7 junctional bases. The TCR originated in a man aged 50 to 60 with urothelial cancer. The CDR3 protein: CASSDDRERSYEQYF. The nucleotide sequence reads as follows: TGTGCCAGCAGCGACGACAGGGAGAGATCCTACGAGCAGTACTTC. The entire variable domain, with the stretches around the CDR3 drawn from the reference TRBV2 and TRBJ2-7 proteins, is EPEVTQTPSHQVTQMGQEVILRCVPISNHLYFYWYRQILGQKVEFLVSFYNNEISEKSEIFDDQFSVERPDGSNFTLKIRSTKLEDSAMYFCASSDDRERSYEQYFGPGTRLTVT.